This TCR beta chain was captured in a study of T-cell reconstitution after alpha-beta-depleted transplantation in children. Using unique molecular identifiers, the investigators prepared the TCRbeta library. TCRdb redid the calling of the PCR reads with MiXCR, one entry per CDR3 protein. The sample records about 690,000 distinct CDR3 sequences, 16% being singletons. CDR3 length: 18 residues. With 0 bases removed from V and 1 base from J, the gap between germline ends came to 18 bases. In germline, CDR1 is MGHRA, CDR2 YSYEKL. The chain recombines TRBV4-1 with TRBJ2-5; D unclear. This TCR derives from a human donor who donated a stem cell graft to a child with acute myeloid leukemia. Material: PBMCs from the stem cell graft donor, obtained from the stem cell graft. The CDR3 sequence: CASSQDRQRPTAQETQYF. Written as DNA, the CDR3 is TGCGCCAGCAGCCAAGATAGGCAAAGGCCCACCGCCCAAGAGACCCAGTACTTC.